These 3 T cell receptor beta chains were all obtained from the same sample, sequenced in a study of shared clonotypes between healthy human individuals. Repertoires were generated with immunoSEQ multiplex PCR, while TCRdb's copy carries only in-frame clones and drops some. This table holds 2 million to 2.5 million clones, roughly 96% found once. Sequenced material: naive CD4+ T cells sorted from blood. Subset defined: CD45RA+ positively selected. Receptor source: a man between 18 and 29 years old in good health.

The chain carries TRBV14 and TRBJ2-1; 8 positions agree with TRBD2. J was trimmed by 4 bases and V by 3 bases; bases with no gene match: 11. The germline V gene encodes CDR1 SGHDN and CDR2 FVKESK. This CDR3 has 17 amino acids. As DNA, the CDR3 is TGTGCCAGCAGCCACTTTCTTGGGGGACTAGGGTACAATGAGCAGTTCTTC. Translated: CASSHFLGGLGYNEQFF.

The chain employs TRBV29-1 and TRBJ2-2; D possibly matches TRBD1 or TRBD2 (6 bases each). The CDR3 is made up of 14 amino acids. The ends were cut back, 6 bases at V and 5 bases at J, with 16 bases in the middle. Germline values: CDR1 SQVTM, CDR2 ANQGSEA. As DNA, the CDR3 is TGCAGCGTCACTAGGGGGGTATATACCGGGGAGCTGTTTTTT. Translating it yields CSVTRGVYTGELFF.

The chain carries TRBV4-1 and TRBJ1-2, with a possible D match to TRBD1 (5 bases). Trimming removed 3 bases at V and 0 bases at J, with 17 bases between. CDR1 MGHRA and CDR2 YSYEKL come from the germline V gene. This CDR3 region has 17 residues. The CDR3 region is CASSHSLGTASNYGYTF. The CDR3 region has the DNA TGCGCCAGCAGCCATTCCCTCGGGACCGCTTCTAACTATGGCTACACCTTC.